These T cell receptor beta chains were read from a single sample in a study of blood T cell repertoires in COVID-19. Repertoires were generated with immunoSEQ multiplex PCR, while TCRdb's copy carries only in-frame clones and drops some. The sample includes 220,000 or so clones, 84% of them seen just once. Source material: peripheral blood. These receptors were obtained from a man under 40 with active or convalescent COVID-19. The conserved cysteine and the conserved F or W are not part of the CDR3 here.

CDR3 protein,V gene,CDR3 length
AISELGTGDEQY,TRBV10-3,12
ASNLGGDQPQH,TRBV12-3/TRBV12-4,11
ARARELAGGATTDEQF,TRBV2,16
AISGDRGSYEQY,TRBV10-3,12
ASSLTQGEVDLLDTQY,TRBV7-2,16
AISGQTSGNYNEQF,TRBV10-3,14
ASSYSRGWTEAF,TRBV6-5,12
ASSLGLAGVSDTQY,TRBV28,14
ASSFWRGAGNTGELF,TRBV7-2,15
ATTDERDTDTQY,TRBV15,12
ASSQDQASGSYEQY,TRBV4-3,14
ATSRDKIQETQY,TRBV15,12
ASSVPGLPQY,TRBV19,10
ASSPDRGRNQPQH,TRBV18,13
ASSVAGSGNTIY,TRBV9,12
ASGLGGANTEAF,TRBV5-1,12
ASSPSGEQY,TRBV18,9
AISRKDRGFSLGEQY,TRBV10-3,15
ASSLAQGDEKLF,TRBV5-1,12
ASSGTDSPYGYT,TRBV7-2,12
AFGQESNQPQH,TRBV30,11
ASSQLGQGADTQY,TRBV19,13
ASSLNGGGEKLF,TRBV5-1,12
ASSYGGAHEQF,TRBV9,11
ASSAGRLNEKLF,TRBV19,12
ASSRWRTNTEAF,TRBV14,12
ASSLSGAEAF,TRBV28,10
ASSLWTSGYEQY,TRBV18,12
ASSKGTGINEQY,TRBV4-2,12
ASSVQGGGGNTIY,TRBV9,13
ASSKAWACHSNQPQH,TRBV21-1,15
ASSLGRGYEQY,TRBV11-3,11
ASSSRTRNTGELF,TRBV9,13
ASSKGDQPQH,TRBV7-2,10
ASSYTSSLDNEQF,TRBV7-9,13
ASKRFNGVFDNEQF,TRBV25-1,14
ASSYTGGGAYEQF,TRBV6-5,13
ASSLGQLNEKLF,TRBV28,12
ASSIPGLAGVGEQF,TRBV7-9,14
ASSWGQVGDTEAF,TRBV5-1,13
ATSDLASGNQETQY,TRBV24-1,14
ASSVGRFGTSGEGNEQF,TRBV9,17
ASRRQGDSNQPQH,TRBV6-5,13
ASSPGNSPLH,TRBV28,10
ASLNGDEQY,TRBV27,9
AWSLTSGDYNEQF,TRBV30,13
ASSLGTSGGNEQF,TRBV4-3,13
ASSVGGHQNTEAF,TRBV9,13